Presented here are 9 T cell receptor beta chains from one specimen sequenced in a study of identical twins. TCRdb used MiXCR to reprocess the 5' RACE reads, holding one entry per CDR3 protein. The sample carries about 520,000 distinct CDR3 sequences, 22% recorded once. These data also featured in a second study, about T cells expressing NK-cell markers.

Material: CD4+ T cells sorted from blood. Every receptor here comes from a woman younger than 30 in good health.

The V gene is TRBV4-2, the J gene TRBJ1-2; D ambiguous. CDR1 is LGHNA and CDR2 is YNFKEQ in the germline V gene. The CDR3 is 14 residues long. Trimming shortened V by 0 bases and J by 4 bases, and 9 bases separated the two germline ends. The CDR3 bases are TGTGCCAGCAGCCAAGAAGGCCCCCTCTATGGCTACACCTTC. Translating it yields CASSQEGPLYGYTF.

This chain connects TRBV15 to TRBJ2-5; 9 nucleotides match TRBD2. V lost 1 base and J lost 2; bases outside the gene matches: 5. This CDR3 contains 16 residues. The germline V gene has CDR1 LNHNV and CDR2 YYDKDF (reference sequence). This CDR3 is CATSRARTSAQETQYF. CDR3 nucleotide sequence: TGTGCCACCAGCAGAGCACGGACTAGCGCTCAAGAGACCCAGTACTTC.

The CDR3 DNA reads as TGTGCCAGCAGCTTGGGGGGGTGGAACACTGAAGCTTTCTTT. Protein sequence: CASSLGGWNTEAFF. The chain links TRBV7-2 to TRBJ1-1; maybe TRBD1 (5 bases). V gave up 3 bases and J gave up 1 base, with 9 bases separating them. The germline V gene has CDR1 SGHTA and CDR2 FQGNSA. The CDR3 is 14 residues long.

In this sample, this clonotype turned up a few times. The rearrangement uses TRBV29-1 and TRBJ1-1; TRBD1 is a possible D gene (6 bases). The CDR3 extends over 12 amino acids. Looked up from germline, CDR1 is SQVTM and CDR2 is ANQGSEA. With 5 bases removed from V and 5 bases from J, the gap between germline ends came to 12 bases. The CDR3 region is CSVYGGRTEAFF. CDR3 sequence (DNA): TGCAGCGTTTATGGGGGCCGGACTGAAGCTTTCTTT.

This clonotype appeared a few times. The rearrangement joins TRBV24-1 to TRBJ2-3; D gene ambiguous. This CDR3 is built from 13 residues. Germline lookup yields CDR1 KGHDR and CDR2 SFDVKD. Trimming took off 0 bases at V and 6 bases at J, with 6 bases between the two ends. CDR3 in amino acids: CATSDLQSDTQYF. CDR3 nucleotide sequence: TGTGCCACCAGTGATTTGCAATCTGATACGCAGTATTTT.

V gene TRBV29-1 combines with J gene TRBJ1-1; maybe TRBD1 (6 bases). This CDR3 has 13 residues. V lost 5 bases and J lost 1, with 11 bases in between. Germline V gives CDR1 SQVTM, CDR2 ANQGSEA. The CDR3 loop reads CSVRTVRNTEAFF. For the CDR3, the DNA is TGCAGCGTTAGGACAGTTAGGAACACTGAAGCTTTCTTT.

This chain links TRBV12-3 or TRBV12-4 with TRBJ2-1, with D perhaps matching TRBD2 (5 bases). This CDR3 has 16 amino acids. Trimming took 2 bases from V and 9 from J, leaving 20 bases between them. CDR3 amino acids: CASSLMASRPVGEQFF. For the CDR3, the DNA is TGTGCCAGCAGTTTAATGGCTAGCCGGCCAGTCGGTGAGCAGTTCTTC.

This clonotype was observed at least ten times. CDR3 region: CASSNQGGDYGYTF. In nucleotides, the CDR3 is TGTGCCAGCAGTAACCAGGGGGGCGACTATGGCTACACCTTC. This chain links TRBV6-5 with TRBJ1-2; 7 bases align to TRBD1. V shed 5 bases and J 3 bases; nucleotides not matched to a gene: 6. The CDR3 is 14 amino acids. CDR1 and CDR2 from the germline V gene are MNHEY and SVGAGI.

There are a few counts of this clonotype. V usage is TRBV10-3 and J usage is TRBJ2-1; 7 positions match TRBD2. With 6 bases clipped from V and 2 bases from J, the junction kept 13 bases outside the gene matches. The CDR3 runs to 17 residues. In germline, CDR1 is ENHRY, CDR2 SYGVKD. CDR3 DNA sequence: TGTGCCATCAGACCTACTAGCGCAAAGGACACCTACAATGAGCAGTTCTTC. Its translation is CAIRPTSAKDTYNEQFF.